One and the same sample provided the 30 T cell receptor beta chains below, sequenced in a study of patients and donors after allogeneic stem cell transplantation. MiXCR, run by TCRdb on the RT-PCR reads, gives a single entry per CDR3 protein. This sample has about 960,000 distinct CDR3 sequences, with approximately 19% found just once. Sequences were obtained from blood, either unsorted or a sorted T cell fraction (not recorded which). These receptors all come from a human donor who was either an allogeneic HSCT recipient or a stem cell or donor lymphocyte infusion donor (not recorded which). It is not recorded whose cells these are; they may come from a transplant donor.

CDR3 sequence: CASSSMAGQNYGYTF. CDR3 DNA sequence: TGTGCCAGCAGTTCGATGGCAGGGCAGAACTATGGCTACACCTTC. The chain couples TRBV12-3 or TRBV12-4 to TRBJ1-2; weak D call: TRBD1 (5 bases). Trimming shortened V by 4 bases and J by 2 bases, and 14 bases separated the two germline ends. CDR3 length equals 15 residues.

This clonotype appeared a few times. The chain recombines TRBV20-1 with TRBJ2-2; 13 bases map to TRBD2. The V gene's germline CDR1 is DFQATT and CDR2 SNEGSKA (reference sequence). The ends lost 3 bases at V and 1 base at J; junction bases unmatched: 8. This CDR3 has 18 residues. The DNA for the CDR3 is TGCAGTGCTAGGGGACTAGCGGGGCAAAAAAGGAACACCGGGGAGCTGTTTTTT. It encodes CSARGLAGQKRNTGELFF.

This clonotype was seen more than once but under ten times. The genes are TRBV7-3 and TRBJ2-1; 10 nucleotides match TRBD1. V shed 1 base and J 6 bases; nucleotides not matched to a gene: 3. The CDR3 loop spans 15 amino acids. Germline loops: CDR1 SGHTA, CDR2 FQGTGA. The chain's CDR3 is CASSLIGTGVNEQFF. The DNA for the CDR3 is TGTGCCAGCAGCTTAATTGGGACAGGGGTCAATGAGCAGTTCTTC.

This CDR3 reads CASSLMTSGGANEQFF. CDR3 in DNA: TGCGCCAGCAGTCTTATGACTAGCGGGGGGGCAAATGAGCAGTTCTTC. The chain carries TRBV5-1 and TRBJ2-1; 14 bases agree with TRBD2. Trimming removed 5 bases from V and 7 bases from J; junction bases left unmatched: 8. Germline CDR1 SGHRS, CDR2 YFSETQ. The CDR3 loop spans 16 amino acids.

Many counts were recorded for this clonotype. This rearrangement joins TRBV7-2 to TRBJ2-7; D unresolved. There are 11 residues in the CDR3. Between the trimmed V and J ends, which lost 5 bases and 3 bases, there was a span of 5 bases. Germline CDR1 SGHTA, CDR2 FQGNSA. CDR3 protein: CASSADYEQYF. As DNA, the CDR3 is TGTGCCAGCAGCGCGGACTACGAGCAGTACTTC.

CDR3 amino acids: CASSTLGRGNENGYTF. The CDR3 coding sequence is TGTGCCAGCAGTACATTGGGGAGGGGAAACGAGAATGGCTACACCTTC. The rearrangement uses TRBV6-1 and TRBJ1-2; D is perhaps TRBD1 (5 bases). Trimming took 5 bases from V and 6 from J, leaving 22 bases between them. The germline V gene has CDR1 MNHNS and CDR2 SASEGT. CDR3 length: 16 amino acids.

The chain recombines TRBV4-1 with TRBJ2-3; 12 bases agree with TRBD2. The CDR3 is 18 amino acids. Unmatched junction bases numbered 11, after V lost 1 base and J lost 6 bases. The V gene's germline CDR1 is MGHRA and CDR2 YSYEKL. DNA of the CDR3: TGCGCCAGCAGCCAAGGAAGCCGACTAGCGGGAGTCGGGGATACGCAGTATTTT. This encodes CASSQGSRLAGVGDTQYF.

At least ten counts were recorded for this clonotype. This sequence joins TRBV12-3 or TRBV12-4 and TRBJ2-2; maybe TRBD1 (7 bases). CDR3 length: 13 amino acids. The V end was cut by 5 bases, the J end by 7 bases, with 11 bases between. CDR3 coding DNA: TGTGCCAGCAGTCCAGGGGGGAGCGGGGAGCTGTTTTTT. It encodes CASSPGGSGELFF.

In this sample, this clonotype turned up a few times. The rearrangement joins TRBV20-1 to TRBJ2-1; TRBD2 aligns across 7 bases. The CDR3 contains 15 residues. V lost 1 base, J lost 2 bases, and 5 bases stayed unmatched. Germline CDR1 and CDR2: DFQATT and SNEGSKA (reference sequence). CDR3 nucleotide sequence: TGCAGTGCTAGAGTCAGGCTAGCGGCCTACAATGAGCAGTTCTTC. Residues: CSARVRLAAYNEQFF.

The V gene is TRBV3-1, the J gene TRBJ2-2; 7 bases are a match to TRBD2. The CDR3 is made up of 14 amino acids. V gave up 1 base and J gave up 6 bases; unmatched junction bases: 2. CDR1 and CDR2 (germline): LGHDT, YNNKEL (reference sequence). In DNA form, the CDR3 reads TGTGCCAGCAGCCAAGTCGCGGGAGCCGGGGAGCTGTTTTTT. Encoded protein: CASSQVAGAGELFF.

The chain has TRBV7-9 and TRBJ2-1; D gene uncertain. Per germline, CDR1 SEHNR and CDR2 FQNEAQ (reference sequence). The CDR3 spans 12 residues. V was cut by 5 bases and J by 8 bases, with 10 bases left in between. CDR3 bases: TGTGCCAGCAGCGAAGTGATCCATGAGCAGTTCTTC. Translation gives CASSEVIHEQFF.

The chain carries TRBV6-2 or TRBV6-3 and TRBJ2-7; 11 bases agree with TRBD2. CDR1 and CDR2 (germline): MNHEY, SVGEGT. J gave up 3 bases and V 5 bases, and 9 bases lay outside the gene matches. The CDR3 totals 16 residues. DNA for the CDR3: TGTGCCAGCAGTCCCCCCCCTAGCGGGGGGTTCTACGAGCAGTACTTC. This sequence encodes CASSPPPSGGFYEQYF.

This clonotype was counted only a few times. V is TRBV12-3 or TRBV12-4 and J is TRBJ2-1, with 8 bases fitting TRBD1. The CDR3 has 16 amino acids. J lost 4 bases, V lost 4 bases, and 9 bases had no gene match. The CDR3 loop reads CASSSRRTGKYNEQFF. Written as DNA, the CDR3 is TGTGCCAGCAGTTCTCGTCGGACAGGGAAGTACAATGAGCAGTTCTTC.

This clonotype was detected a few times. The chain employs TRBV4-3 and TRBJ2-7; D is possibly TRBD2 (7 bases). V shed 0 bases and J shed 4 bases, with 22 bases lying between them. CDR1 and CDR2 (germline): LGHNA, YSLEER. This CDR3 is 18 amino acids long. The CDR3 nucleotides are TGCGCCAGCAGCCAAGAATTAAAGAGGGGGGGCCTTTTGTACGAGCAGTACTTC. It encodes CASSQELKRGGLLYEQYF.

This clonotype was seen a handful of times. The chain combines TRBV29-1 with TRBJ1-1; D is undetermined. Trimming stripped 6 bases from V and 1 base from J, with 12 bases between. CDR1 SQVTM and CDR2 ANQGSEA come from the germline V gene. The CDR3 covers 13 residues. CDR3 DNA: TGCAGCGTCTTAGGGAAGGGGAACACTGAAGCTTTCTTT. It translates to CSVLGKGNTEAFF.

The rearrangement uses TRBV2 and TRBJ2-3; 7 bases are a match to TRBD1. Unmatched junction bases numbered 3, after V lost 4 bases and J lost 2 bases. In germline, CDR1 is SNHLY, CDR2 FYNNEI. There are 14 residues in the CDR3. The CDR3 region has the DNA TGTGCCAGCAGTGTCACAGGGGACACAGATACGCAGTATTTT. The encoded protein is CASSVTGDTDTQYF. The variable domain in full, with the rest retrieved from reference TRBV2 and TRBJ2-3, is EPEVTQTPSHQVTQMGQEVILRCVPISNHLYFYWYRQILGQKVEFLVSFYNNEISEKSEIFDDQFSVERPDGSNFTLKIRSTKLEDSAMYFCASSVTGDTDTQYFGPGTRLTVL.

The genes are TRBV28 and TRBJ2-1; D gene unclear. This CDR3 has 17 residues. Germline V gene lookup returns CDR1 MDHEN and CDR2 SYDVKM. Trimming took off 1 base at V and 0 bases at J, with 13 bases between the two ends. The CDR3 bases are TGTGCCAGCAGTTTATCGGCCCGACTGATCTCCTACAATGAGCAGTTCTTC. The encoded protein is CASSLSARLISYNEQFF.

The gene calls are TRBV4-2 and TRBJ2-7; the match to TRBD2 covers 8 bases. V trimming: 2 bases; J trimming: 1 base; junction bases outside the gene matches: 4. The CDR3 covers 15 residues. Germline CDR1 reads LGHNA; CDR2 reads YNFKEQ. Here the CDR3 DNA reads TGTGCCAGCAGCCAAAAAAGCGGGGGATCCTACGAGCAGTACTTC. This codes for CASSQKSGGSYEQYF.

This clonotype came up many times. This rearrangement joins TRBV10-3 to TRBJ2-6; possible D gene TRBD1, 5 bases. The length of the CDR3 is 18 residues. Trimming took off 3 bases at V and 0 bases at J, with 15 bases between the two ends. Per the germline V gene, CDR1 is ENHRY and CDR2 is SYGVKD. The CDR3 sequence is CAISEPGVRDSGANVLTF. DNA for the CDR3: TGTGCCATCAGTGAACCAGGTGTCAGGGACTCTGGGGCCAACGTCCTGACTTTC.

This clonotype was detected only a few times. This chain uses TRBV6-1 with TRBJ2-3, with 11 bases that match TRBD2. Germline trimming cut 4 bases from V and 1 base from J; bases unmatched to any gene: 13. This CDR3 is built from 19 residues. CDR1 is MNHNS, CDR2 SASEGT, per germline. For the CDR3, the DNA is TGTGCCAGCAGTGCGGACAGACGACTAGCGGGACCGCGCACAGATACGCAGTATTTT. It is translated as CASSADRRLAGPRTDTQYF.

This CDR3 reads CASSLKGPRGEQYF. DNA of the CDR3: TGTGCCAGCAGCTTAAAAGGGCCAAGGGGGGAGCAGTACTTC. The chain couples TRBV7-2 to TRBJ2-7, with D possibly matching TRBD1 (6 bases). The V gene's germline CDR1 is SGHTA and CDR2 FQGNSA. CDR3 length: 14 amino acids. Trimming left V 2 bases short and J 7 bases short, with 15 bases between.

This chain connects TRBV24-1 to TRBJ2-1; TRBD1 agrees at 9 bases. The junction had 5 bases not matched to a gene; V was cut back by 2 bases and J by 4 bases. CDR3 length: 16 residues. Looked up from germline, CDR1 is KGHDR and CDR2 is SFDVKD. DNA for the CDR3: TGTGCCACCAGTGATTCCCGGACAGGGGTTTACAATGAGCAGTTCTTC. Encoded protein: CATSDSRTGVYNEQFF.

A few counts support this clonotype. This rearrangement joins TRBV13 to TRBJ1-2; D might be TRBD1 (5 bases). V shed 5 bases and J shed 8 bases, with 18 bases lying between them. The CDR3 totals 14 residues. CDR1 is PRHDT, CDR2 FYEKMQ, per germline (reference sequence). The CDR3 spells CASSRSRVISGYTF. The CDR3 bases are TGTGCCAGCAGCCGATCCAGGGTTATCTCAGGCTACACCTTC.

The chain carries TRBV29-1 and TRBJ2-1, with D unresolved. V gave up 6 bases and J gave up 3 bases, with 12 bases separating them. The CDR3 is made up of 13 amino acids. Germline loops: CDR1 SQVTM, CDR2 ANQGSEA. The CDR3 DNA is TGCAGCGTCCACGGGTCACTCTACAATGAGCAGTTCTTC. Translated, it gives CSVHGSLYNEQFF.

The chain links TRBV7-9 to TRBJ2-7; TRBD2 aligns across 9 bases. The CDR3 sequence is 15 residues long. Germline CDR1 SEHNR, CDR2 FQNEAQ (reference sequence). The V and J ends lost 7 bases and 2 bases, in that order; junction bases with no gene match: 9. The CDR3 here is CASTVYGTSPYEQYF. Written as DNA, the CDR3 is TGTGCCAGCACCGTCTACGGGACTAGCCCCTACGAGCAGTACTTC.

This clonotype was counted many times. The CDR3 DNA is TGTGCCACTTTAGGGGGGGGCAATGAGCAGTTCTTC. This codes for CATLGGGNEQFF. This chain connects TRBV24-1 to TRBJ2-1; D is possibly TRBD2 (7 bases). Per the germline V gene, CDR1 is KGHDR and CDR2 is SFDVKD. The ends were cut back, 10 bases at V and 6 bases at J, with 12 bases in the middle. The CDR3 runs 12 residues.

This clonotype has just a few counts. This chain links TRBV5-1 with TRBJ2-3; D is undetermined. Deletions cut 7 bases from V and 0 bases from J, with 18 bases between. The CDR3 totals 16 residues. From germline, CDR1 is SGHRS and CDR2 YFSETQ. The CDR3 DNA sequence: TGCGCCAGCTGGTCTGGAGTGGGCCGGAGCACAGATACGCAGTATTTT. This sequence encodes CASWSGVGRSTDTQYF.

There are a few counts of this clonotype. The chain is built from TRBV11-1 and TRBJ1-1; D not certain. CDR1 SGHAT and CDR2 FQDESV come from the germline V gene (reference sequence). This CDR3 comprises 18 residues. The V gene lost 1 base and the J gene lost 3 bases, with 21 bases spanning the gap. This CDR3 reads CASSLGARTDLSDTEAFF. In DNA form, the CDR3 reads TGTGCCAGCAGCTTAGGCGCGCGGACCGACCTCTCGGACACTGAAGCTTTCTTT.

J is TRBJ1-4 and V is TRBV3-1; a weak D match, TRBD1 (6 bases). Looked up from germline, CDR1 is LGHDT and CDR2 is YNNKEL (reference sequence). The CDR3 has 15 residues. Trimming cost V 3 bases and J 4 bases, with 12 bases left between them. The chain's CDR3 is CASSQRTELNEKLFF. In DNA, the CDR3 is TGTGCCAGCAGCCAGAGGACAGAGCTTAATGAAAAACTGTTTTTT.

This clonotype was recorded a few times. The chain is built from TRBV7-2 and TRBJ2-1; 16 nucleotides align to TRBD2. J lost 15 bases, V lost 5 bases, and 10 bases had no gene match. Germline V gene lookup returns CDR1 SGHTA and CDR2 FQGNSA. The length of the CDR3 is 15 residues. CDR3 protein: CASSLRGLAGGPPFF. The DNA of the CDR3 is TGTGCCAGCAGCCTGAGGGGACTAGCGGGAGGGCCACCGTTCTTC.